The rows below give T cell receptor beta chains drawn from one sample of a study of Ad26.COV2.S vaccination and SARS-CoV-2 variants. Generated by immunoSEQ multiplex PCR, the TCRdb table keeps only in-frame clones and is missing some. The sample lists fewer than 500,000 clones; less than 95% were seen once. The sequences come from peripheral blood, collected in a trial of Ad26.COV2.S vaccine versus placebo. These TCRs come from a person aged 18-60 years who received the Ad26.COV2.S COVID-19 vaccine or a placebo. CDR3s include the opening cysteine and the closing phenylalanine or tryptophan. Each record gives: CDR3 length, D gene, V gene, clone size, J gene, CDR3 protein, CDR3 DNA. The D gene is left open where the match is weak. Size values are once, few and many counts, or a class for expanded clones, and some rows have none.

len: 12
d_gene: TRBD1
v_gene: TRBV11-2
abundance: .
j_gene: TRBJ2-1
CDR3aa: CASSSQGDEQFF
CDR3nt: TGTGCCAGCAGCTCACAGGGGGATGAGCAGTTCTTC

len: 18
d_gene: TRBD2
v_gene: TRBV5-1
abundance: .
j_gene: TRBJ2-1
CDR3aa: CASSLGVAGIGDYNEQFF
CDR3nt: TGCGCCAGCAGCTTAGGGGTAGCGGGAATTGGCGATTACAATGAGCAGTTCTTC

len: 15
d_gene: .
v_gene: TRBV7-3
abundance: once
j_gene: TRBJ2-7
CDR3aa: CASSLTGTSSYEQYF
CDR3nt: TGTGCCAGCAGCTTGACGGGGACCTCCTCCTACGAGCAGTACTTC

len: 18
d_gene: TRBD1
v_gene: TRBV10-3
abundance: .
j_gene: TRBJ1-2
CDR3aa: CAISEGTSGTGWMWGYTF
CDR3nt: TGTGCCATCAGTGAGGGCACTTCGGGGACAGGGTGGATGTGGGGCTACACCTTC

len: 16
d_gene: TRBD1
v_gene: TRBV7-3
abundance: once
j_gene: TRBJ2-1
CDR3aa: CASSLTRQGAVNEQFF
CDR3nt: TGTGCCAGCAGCTTAACCAGGCAGGGGGCAGTCAATGAGCAGTTCTTC

len: 13
d_gene: TRBD2
v_gene: TRBV19
abundance: .
j_gene: TRBJ2-3
CDR3aa: CASSAGGRDTQYF
CDR3nt: TGTGCCAGTAGTGCGGGAGGGCGAGATACGCAGTATTTT

len: 16
d_gene: .
v_gene: TRBV7-2
abundance: .
j_gene: TRBJ2-1
CDR3aa: CASSSVGGRTVNEQFF
CDR3nt: TGTGCCAGCAGCTCCGTAGGGGGGAGAACGGTCAATGAGCAGTTCTTC

len: 15
d_gene: .
v_gene: TRBV28
abundance: .
j_gene: TRBJ1-1
CDR3aa: CASSHRQIGSTEAFF
CDR3nt: TGTGCCAGCAGTCACAGACAGATTGGAAGCACTGAAGCTTTCTTT

len: 15
d_gene: TRBD1
v_gene: TRBV2
abundance: .
j_gene: TRBJ2-3
CDR3aa: CASSNYRGPTDTQYF
CDR3nt: TGTGCCAGCAGTAATTACAGGGGGCCGACAGATACGCAGTATTTT

len: 17
d_gene: TRBD2
v_gene: TRBV6-2/TRBV6-3
abundance: .
j_gene: TRBJ2-1
CDR3aa: CASSQITRGGRVSEQFF
CDR3nt: TGTGCCAGCAGTCAGATAACGCGAGGCGGGAGGGTCAGTGAGCAGTTCTTC

len: 21
d_gene: TRBD1
v_gene: TRBV24-1
abundance: .
j_gene: TRBJ2-1
CDR3aa: CATSGIRKGQGARSSYNEQFF
CDR3nt: TGTGCCACCAGTGGGATCAGAAAGGGGCAGGGGGCAAGGAGCTCCTACAATGAGCAGTTCTTC

len: 14
d_gene: .
v_gene: TRBV7-9
abundance: .
j_gene: TRBJ2-5
CDR3aa: CASSLEYQQETQYF
CDR3nt: TGTGCCAGCAGCTTGGAGTACCAGCAAGAGACCCAGTACTTC

len: 13
d_gene: .
v_gene: TRBV5-4
abundance: .
j_gene: TRBJ2-7
CDR3aa: CASSSSGQNEQYF
CDR3nt: TGTGCCAGCAGCTCTTCAGGACAGAACGAGCAGTACTTC

len: 14
d_gene: TRBD2
v_gene: TRBV27
abundance: .
j_gene: TRBJ2-3
CDR3aa: CASGLAGDFDTQYF
CDR3nt: TGTGCCAGCGGACTAGCGGGAGATTTCGATACGCAGTATTTT

len: 12
d_gene: TRBD1
v_gene: TRBV19
abundance: .
j_gene: TRBJ2-7
CDR3aa: CASRDRAYEQYF
CDR3nt: TGTGCCAGTCGGGACAGGGCCTACGAGCAGTACTTC

len: 16
d_gene: .
v_gene: TRBV5-6
abundance: .
j_gene: TRBJ2-5
CDR3aa: CASSLGRGMARETQYF
CDR3nt: TGTGCCAGCAGCTTGGGGCGGGGCATGGCTCGAGAGACCCAGTACTTC

len: 15
d_gene: TRBD2
v_gene: TRBV7-3
abundance: .
j_gene: TRBJ2-1
CDR3aa: CASSARGGSYNEQFF
CDR3nt: TGTGCCAGCAGCGCCCGCGGGGGCTCCTACAATGAGCAGTTCTTC

len: 15
d_gene: TRBD2
v_gene: TRBV7-2
abundance: .
j_gene: TRBJ2-1
CDR3aa: CASSPWTSGRGGQFF
CDR3nt: TGTGCCAGCAGCCCGTGGACTAGCGGGAGAGGCGGGCAGTTCTTC

len: 16
d_gene: .
v_gene: TRBV28
abundance: .
j_gene: TRBJ2-7
CDR3aa: CASSPPPGRRSYEQYF
CDR3nt: TGTGCCAGCAGTCCCCCCCCGGGCAGGAGGTCCTACGAGCAGTACTTC

len: 17
d_gene: TRBD2
v_gene: TRBV28
abundance: few
j_gene: TRBJ2-3
CDR3aa: CASRLGLSSGSTDTQYF
CDR3nt: TGTGCCAGCAGATTAGGACTTTCTAGCGGGAGTACAGATACGCAGTATTTT

len: 16
d_gene: .
v_gene: TRBV19
abundance: .
j_gene: TRBJ2-3
CDR3aa: CASSMGSLARTDTQYF
CDR3nt: TGTGCCAGTAGTATGGGGTCCCTAGCTCGCACAGATACGCAGTATTTT

len: 18
d_gene: TRBD2
v_gene: TRBV19
abundance: many
j_gene: TRBJ2-2
CDR3aa: CASSIHRISAGGPGELFF
CDR3nt: TGTGCCAGTAGTATACATAGAATTTCGGCGGGAGGGCCGGGGGAGCTGTTTTTT